This passage covers 17 T cell receptor beta chains from one sample sequenced in a study of CD8+ T cells in alopecia areata. The treatment is: oral pan-JAK inhibitor, 5-10 mg twice daily. As the sequencing template, cDNA was produced by extracting RNA and reverse transcribing it. Sequencing was performed with immunoSEQ multiplex PCR; in TCRdb, only in-frame clones are kept and a portion is missing. The profile shows more than 200,000 clones, about 40% of them singletons. Material: CD4+ T cells sorted from blood, obtained around week 37, from a patient treated with tofacitinib. These receptors were collected from a human donor with alopecia areata.

This clone has a handful of counts. The V and J genes are TRBV19 and TRBJ2-1; 7 positions agree with TRBD2. Trimming took 0 bases from V and 7 from J; bases not matched to a gene: 9. CDR3 length: 16 amino acids. The V gene's germline CDR1 is LNHDA and CDR2 SQIVND (reference sequence). The CDR3 spells CASSIEAGVSRNEQFF. CDR3 nucleotide sequence: TGTGCCAGTAGTATAGAGGCGGGAGTCTCTAGGAATGAGCAGTTCTTC.

J is TRBJ1-1 and V is TRBV6-5; no clear D. Trimming cost V 0 bases and J 3 bases, with 11 bases left between them. This CDR3 has 15 residues. Germline V CDR1 and CDR2: MNHEY, SVGAGI. This CDR3 is CASSYSMKADTEAFF. The CDR3 DNA reads TGTGCCAGCAGTTACTCGATGAAGGCGGACACTGAAGCTTTCTTT.

The CDR3 DNA follows: TGTGCCAGCAAATCCGGGACTAGCGAAGGGAATGAGCAGTTCTTC. This encodes CASKSGTSEGNEQFF. V is TRBV2 and J is TRBJ2-1, with 10 bases that match TRBD2. CDR3 length equals 15 residues. V lost 7 bases, J lost 7 bases, and 10 bases stayed unmatched. Germline values: CDR1 SNHLY, CDR2 FYNNEI.

In its sample, this clone was seen once. This sequence joins TRBV11-2 and TRBJ2-3, with D unclear. V lost 4 bases to trimming and J lost 2 bases, with 7 bases between them. The CDR3 covers 13 residues. Germline loops: CDR1 SGHAT, CDR2 FQNNGV. The DNA for the CDR3 is TGTGCCAGCAGCTCGACTTACACAGATACGCAGTATTTT. The encoded protein is CASSSTYTDTQYF.

The chain joins TRBV29-1 to TRBJ2-1; 8 bases are a match to TRBD2. This CDR3 spans 14 amino acids. CDR1 is SQVTM, CDR2 ANQGSEA, per germline. The junction had 9 bases not matched to a gene; V was cut back by 7 bases and J by 4 bases. CDR3: CSAEVGLAYNEQFF. CDR3 DNA sequence: TGCAGCGCCGAGGTCGGACTAGCTTACAATGAGCAGTTCTTC.

A note on this clone: Other DNA sequences in this specimen translate into the identical CDR3. This chain links TRBV20-1 with TRBJ2-3; D unresolved. CDR3 length: 10 amino acids. CDR1 and CDR2 (germline): DFQATT, SNEGSKA (reference sequence). V was trimmed by 5 bases and J by 5 bases, leaving 5 bases between them. CDR3 DNA sequence: TGCAGTGCTTCCTTAGATACGCAGTATTTT. Translated: CSASLDTQYF.

This clone was observed a handful of times. The chain couples TRBV19 to TRBJ2-3; 14 nucleotides align to TRBD2. CDR1 is LNHDA and CDR2 is SQIVND in the germline V gene (reference sequence). The CDR3 contains 15 residues. V lost 8 bases to trimming and J lost 0 bases; unmatched junction nucleotides: 1. The CDR3: CASGTSGGSTDTQYF. CDR3 DNA sequence: TGTGCCAGTGGGACTAGCGGGGGAAGCACAGATACGCAGTATTTT.

The genes are TRBV7-2 and TRBJ1-4, with 9 bases matching TRBD1. Germline V CDR1 and CDR2: SGHTA, FQGNSA. The CDR3 runs to 13 residues. The V segment lost 4 bases and the J segment 11 bases; nucleotides outside the gene matches: 5. This CDR3 reads CASSSQGQGKLFF. The CDR3 nucleotides read TGTGCCAGCAGCTCACAGGGACAGGGCAAACTGTTTTTT.

The rearrangement uses TRBV7-2 and TRBJ2-7; 12 bases align to TRBD2. The germline gives CDR1 SGHTA, CDR2 FQGNSA. The CDR3 totals 15 residues. J gave up 4 bases and V 5 bases, and 6 bases lay outside the gene matches. Here the CDR3 reads CASSTSTSGSYEQYF. CDR3 nucleotide sequence: TGTGCCAGCAGCACATCGACTAGCGGGAGTTACGAGCAGTACTTC.

The chain uses TRBV29-1 and TRBJ2-7, with D hard to call. This CDR3 has 13 amino acids. V was cut by 1 base and J by 6 bases, with 13 bases left in between. Germline CDR1 and CDR2: SQVTM and ANQGSEA. The CDR3 spells CSVEVGARTEQYF. The CDR3 DNA reads as TGCAGCGTTGAAGTAGGCGCTAGAACCGAGCAGTACTTC.

The chain links TRBV30 to TRBJ2-3; TRBD2 aligns across 7 bases. The CDR3 length is 13 residues. The junction had 4 bases not matched to a gene; V was cut back by 7 bases and J by 0 bases. Germline loops: CDR1 GTSNPN, CDR2 SVGIG (reference sequence). CDR3 nucleotide sequence: TGTGCCTTGAACGGGGGGAGCACAGATACGCAGTATTTT. Its translation is CALNGGSTDTQYF.

This clone was seen a single time. The CDR3 sequence is CASSPSVPTGELFF. For the CDR3, the DNA is TGCGCCAGCAGCCCTAGTGTGCCGACCGGGGAGCTGTTTTTT. The chain carries TRBV5-1 and TRBJ2-2; D gene uncertain. The V end lost 4 bases, the J end lost 5 bases, and 12 bases lay between the germline ends. Per germline, CDR1 SGHRS and CDR2 YFSETQ. The CDR3 consists of 14 residues.

This clone has just a few counts. The identical CDR3 is also encoded by other nucleotide sequences in the sample. J is TRBJ1-1 and V is TRBV2; 7 nucleotides line up with TRBD1. The CDR3 contains 13 residues. The germline V gene encodes CDR1 SNHLY and CDR2 FYNNEI. Unmatched junction bases numbered 1, after V lost 5 bases and J lost 1 base. As DNA, the CDR3 is TGTGCCAGCAGTAGACAGGGGAACACTGAAGCTTTCTTT. Translating it yields CASSRQGNTEAFF.

The chain is built from TRBV25-1 and TRBJ2-5; 7 nucleotides align to TRBD1. Trimming cost V 8 bases and J 5 bases; bases outside gene matches: 11. The CDR3 length is 14 residues. Germline V lookup: CDR1 MGHDK, CDR2 SYGVNS. Here the CDR3 reads CASGWTGATETQYF. CDR3 bases: TGTGCCAGCGGCTGGACAGGAGCGACTGAGACCCAGTACTTC. The variable domain in full, completed from reference TRBV25-1 and TRBJ2-5, reads EADIYQTPRYLVIGTGKKITLECSQTMGHDKMYWYQQDPGMELHLIHYSYGVNSTEKGDLSSESTVSRIRTEHFPLTLESARPSHTSQYLCASGWTGATETQYFGPGTRLLVL.

This rearrangement joins TRBV30 to TRBJ1-2; D remains ambiguous. Germline CDR1 reads GTSNPN; CDR2 reads SVGIG (reference sequence). The CDR3 has 11 amino acids. The germline V and J ends were trimmed by 3 bases and 5 bases, with 7 bases remaining between them. The CDR3 region is CAWSFEYGYTF. The CDR3 DNA reads as TGTGCCTGGAGCTTTGAATATGGCTACACCTTC.

The rearrangement uses TRBV6-5 and TRBJ2-1; D uncertain. This CDR3 spans 16 amino acids. The V end was cut by 0 bases, the J end by 6 bases, with 15 bases between. Germline loops: CDR1 MNHEY, CDR2 SVGAGI. The CDR3 region is CASSYSLSSVGNEQFF. As DNA, the CDR3 is TGTGCCAGCAGTTACTCCCTCTCTTCAGTAGGCAATGAGCAGTTCTTC.

This clone was counted only a few times. The chain uses TRBV19 and TRBJ2-1, with D maybe TRBD2 (6 bases). The CDR3 is 13 residues long. Germline V CDR1 and CDR2: LNHDA, SQIVND (reference sequence). V lost 1 base and J lost 15, with 16 bases in between. CDR3 loop: CASSIVGLSRVFF. The CDR3 DNA follows: TGTGCCAGTAGTATAGTGGGACTTTCTCGTGTGTTCTTC.